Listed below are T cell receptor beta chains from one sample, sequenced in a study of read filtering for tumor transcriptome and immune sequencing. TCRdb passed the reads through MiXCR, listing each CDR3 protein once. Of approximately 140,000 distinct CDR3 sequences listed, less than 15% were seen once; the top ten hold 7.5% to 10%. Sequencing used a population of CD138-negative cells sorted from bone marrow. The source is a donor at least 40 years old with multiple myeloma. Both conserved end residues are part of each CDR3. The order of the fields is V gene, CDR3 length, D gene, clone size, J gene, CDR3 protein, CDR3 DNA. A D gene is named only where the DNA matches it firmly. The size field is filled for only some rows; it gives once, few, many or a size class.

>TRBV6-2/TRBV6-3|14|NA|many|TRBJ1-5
CASSYSLGNQPQHF
TGTGCCAGCAGTTACTCGCTGGGCAATCAGCCCCAGCATTTT
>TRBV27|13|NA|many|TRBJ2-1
CASSSTSSDEQFF
TGTGCCAGCAGTTCGACTAGTTCCGATGAGCAGTTCTTC
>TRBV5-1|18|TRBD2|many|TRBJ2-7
CASSLAGLAGVGGGEQYF
TGCGCCAGCAGCTTGGCCGGACTAGCGGGAGTAGGGGGTGGAGAGCAGTACTTC
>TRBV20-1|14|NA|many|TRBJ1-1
CSARDQLTGTEAFF
TGCAGTGCTAGAGATCAGCTAACTGGCACTGAAGCTTTCTTT
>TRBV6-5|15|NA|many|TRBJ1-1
CASSYSENMNTEAFF
TGTGCCAGCAGTTACTCTGAGAACATGAACACTGAAGCTTTCTTT
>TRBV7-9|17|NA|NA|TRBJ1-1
CASRFTPGRTMDTEAVF
TGTGCCAGCAGATTTACCCCCGGGCGGACCATGGACACTGAAGCTGTCTTT
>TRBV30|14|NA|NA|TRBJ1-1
CASAAGGANTEAFF
TGTGCCTCCGCGGCCGGGGGCGCGAACACTGAAGCTTTCTTT
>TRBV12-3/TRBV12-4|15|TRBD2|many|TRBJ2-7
CASSPLAGLAYEQYF
TGTGCCAGCAGTCCACTAGCGGGGCTTGCCTACGAGCAGTACTTC
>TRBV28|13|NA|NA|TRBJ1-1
CASSSGRGTEAFF
TGTGCCAGCAGCAGTGGGCGGGGGACTGAAGCTTTCTTT
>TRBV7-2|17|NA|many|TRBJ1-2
CASSLAPSSRSTYGYTF
TGTGCCAGCAGCTTAGCGCCGTCCAGCCGATCCACCTATGGCTACACCTTC
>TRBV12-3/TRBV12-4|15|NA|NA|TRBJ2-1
CASSLVARTYNEQFF
TGTGCCAGCAGTTTAGTAGCGCGGACCTACAATGAGCAGTTCTTC
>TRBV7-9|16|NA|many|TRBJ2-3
CASSLPRARGTDTQYF
TGTGCCAGCAGCCTCCCCCGGGCGCGTGGCACAGATACGCAGTATTTT
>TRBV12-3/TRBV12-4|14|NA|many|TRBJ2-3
CASSFSQSEDTQYF
TGTGCCAGCAGTTTTTCCCAATCCGAAGATACGCAGTATTTT
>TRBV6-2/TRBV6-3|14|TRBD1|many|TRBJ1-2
CASTDPGQEDGYTF
TGTGCCAGCACCGATCCGGGACAGGAGGATGGCTACACCTTC
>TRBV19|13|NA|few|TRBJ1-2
CASSIEGIRGYTF
TGTGCCAGTAGTATTGAGGGCATTAGGGGCTACACCTTC
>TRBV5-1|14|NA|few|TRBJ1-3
CASSLAGAGNTIYF
TGCGCCAGCAGCTTGGCTGGGGCTGGAAACACCATATATTTT
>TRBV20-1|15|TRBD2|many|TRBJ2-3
CSAPLPGLAGGTQYF
TGCAGTGCCCCCCTTCCGGGACTAGCGGGAGGTACGCAGTATTTT
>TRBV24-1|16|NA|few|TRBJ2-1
CATSIGPASSYNEQFF
TGTGCCACCAGTATCGGACCCGCGAGCTCCTACAATGAGCAGTTCTTC
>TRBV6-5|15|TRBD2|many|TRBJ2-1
CASSSTSGRFDEQFF
TGTGCCAGCAGCTCAACTAGCGGGAGGTTCGATGAGCAGTTCTTC
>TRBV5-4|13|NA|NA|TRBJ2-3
CASSLSPTDAQYF
TGTGCTAGCAGCTTGTCGCCCACAGATGCGCAGTATTTT
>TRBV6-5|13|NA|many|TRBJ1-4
CASSRVPNEKLFF
TGTGCCAGCAGTCGGGTCCCAAATGAAAAACTGTTTTTT
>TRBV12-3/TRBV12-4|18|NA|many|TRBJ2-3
CASSLGSSFGGVTDTQYF
TGTGCCAGCAGTTTAGGATCGAGCTTTGGGGGAGTAACAGATACGCAGTATTTT
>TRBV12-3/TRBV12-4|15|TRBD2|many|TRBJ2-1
CASRIRGRVSNEQFF
TGTGCCAGCAGAATACGCGGGAGGGTCAGCAATGAGCAGTTCTTC
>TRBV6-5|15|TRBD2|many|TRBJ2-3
CASSYASGSTDTQYF
TGTGCCAGCAGTTACGCTAGCGGGAGCACAGATACGCAGTATTTT
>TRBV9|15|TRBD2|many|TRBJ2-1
CASSGAGGSYNEQFF
TGTGCCAGCAGCGGAGCGGGAGGTTCCTACAATGAGCAGTTCTTC
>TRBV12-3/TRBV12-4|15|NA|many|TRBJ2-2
CASSLQGAGTGELFF
TGTGCCAGCAGTTTGCAGGGCGCGGGCACCGGGGAGCTGTTTTTT
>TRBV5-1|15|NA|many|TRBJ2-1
CASSSPLIRGHEQFF
TGCGCCAGCAGCTCCCCACTTATCAGGGGCCATGAGCAGTTCTTC
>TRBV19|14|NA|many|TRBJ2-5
CASSTGTPGGTQYF
TGTGCCAGTAGTACCGGGACGCCCGGGGGGACCCAGTACTTC
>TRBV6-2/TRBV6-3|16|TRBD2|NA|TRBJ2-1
CASSTRAGGVYNEQFF
TGTGCCAGCAGTACCCGAGCGGGAGGGGTTTACAATGAGCAGTTCTTC
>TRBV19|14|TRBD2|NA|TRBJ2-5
CASSIWTSAETQYF
TGTGCCAGTAGTATATGGACTAGCGCGGAGACCCAGTACTTC
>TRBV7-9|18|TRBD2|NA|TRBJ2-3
CASGSPGLAGDGVDTQYF
TGTGCCAGCGGCTCCCCGGGACTAGCGGGAGACGGGGTAGATACGCAGTATTTT
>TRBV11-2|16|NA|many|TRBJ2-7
CASSLGGRRARHEQYF
TGTGCCAGCAGCTTAGGCGGTCGGAGGGCTAGACACGAGCAGTACTTC
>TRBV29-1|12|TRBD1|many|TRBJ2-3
CSVETGVDTQYF
TGCAGCGTTGAGACAGGGGTGGATACGCAGTATTTT
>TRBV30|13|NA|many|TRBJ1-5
CAWSAGGLQPQHF
TGTGCCTGGAGTGCTGGGGGATTACAGCCCCAGCATTTT